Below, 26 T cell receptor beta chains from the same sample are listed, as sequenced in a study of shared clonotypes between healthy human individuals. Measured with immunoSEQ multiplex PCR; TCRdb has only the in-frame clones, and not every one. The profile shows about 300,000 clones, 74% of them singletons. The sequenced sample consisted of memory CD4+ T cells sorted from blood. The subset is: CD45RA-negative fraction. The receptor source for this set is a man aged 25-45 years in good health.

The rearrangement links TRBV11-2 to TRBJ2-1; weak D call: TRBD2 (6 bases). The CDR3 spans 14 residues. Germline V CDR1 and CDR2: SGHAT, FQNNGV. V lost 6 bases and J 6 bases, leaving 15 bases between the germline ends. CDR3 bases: TGTGCCAGCAGACAGGAGCGGGCAACCAATGAGCAGTTCTTC. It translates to CASRQERATNEQFF. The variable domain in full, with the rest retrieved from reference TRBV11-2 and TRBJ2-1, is EAGVAQSPRYKIIEKRQSVAFWCNPISGHATLYWYQQILGQGPKLLIQFQNNGVVDDSQLPKDRFSAERLKGVDSTLKIQPAKLEDSAVYLCASRQERATNEQFFGPGTRLTVL.

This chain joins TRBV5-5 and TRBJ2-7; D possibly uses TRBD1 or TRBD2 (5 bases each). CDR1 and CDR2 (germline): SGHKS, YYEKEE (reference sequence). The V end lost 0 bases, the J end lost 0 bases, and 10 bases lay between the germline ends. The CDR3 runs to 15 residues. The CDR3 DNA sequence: TGTGCCAGCAGCTTGGTTGGGGGAAGCTCCTACGAGCAGTACTTC. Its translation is CASSLVGGSSYEQYF. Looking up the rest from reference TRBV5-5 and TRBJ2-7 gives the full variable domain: DAGVTQSPTHLIKTRGQQVTLRCSPISGHKSVSWYQQVLGQGPQFIFQYYEKEERGRGNFPDRFSARQFPNYSSELNVNALLLGDSALYLCASSLVGGSSYEQYFGPGTRLTVT.

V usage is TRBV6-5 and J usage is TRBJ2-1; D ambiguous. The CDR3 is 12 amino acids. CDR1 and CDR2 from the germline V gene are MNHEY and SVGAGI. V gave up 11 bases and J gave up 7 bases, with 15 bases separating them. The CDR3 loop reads CAGGSSRNEQFF. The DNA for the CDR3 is TGTGCCGGCGGTAGCTCACGGAATGAGCAGTTCTTC.

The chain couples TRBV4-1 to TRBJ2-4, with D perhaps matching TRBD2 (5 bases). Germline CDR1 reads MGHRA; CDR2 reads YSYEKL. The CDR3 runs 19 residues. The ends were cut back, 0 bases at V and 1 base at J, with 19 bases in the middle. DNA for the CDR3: TGCGCCAGCAGCCAAGATCTCCCGGGGTGGGTTTCGGCCAAAAACATTCAGTACTTC. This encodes CASSQDLPGWVSAKNIQYF.

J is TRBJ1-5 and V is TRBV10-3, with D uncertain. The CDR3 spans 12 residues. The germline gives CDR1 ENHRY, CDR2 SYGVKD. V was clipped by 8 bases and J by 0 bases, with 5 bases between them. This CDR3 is CAIASSNQPQHF. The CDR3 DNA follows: TGTGCCATCGCCTCTAGCAATCAGCCCCAGCATTTT.

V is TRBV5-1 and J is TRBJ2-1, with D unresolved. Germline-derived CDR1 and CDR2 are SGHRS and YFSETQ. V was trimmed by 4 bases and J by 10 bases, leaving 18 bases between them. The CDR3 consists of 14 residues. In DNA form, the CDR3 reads TGCGCCAGCAGCGCCGAGGCCCTAAGCCGCGAGCAGTTCTTC. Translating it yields CASSAEALSREQFF.

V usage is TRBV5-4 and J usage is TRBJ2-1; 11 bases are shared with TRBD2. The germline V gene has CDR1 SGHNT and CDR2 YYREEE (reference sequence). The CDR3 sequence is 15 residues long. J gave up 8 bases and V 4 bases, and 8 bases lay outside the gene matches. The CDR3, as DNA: TGTGCCAGCAGCACTAGCGGGAGTGGGTTGCATGAGCAGTTCTTC. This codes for CASSTSGSGLHEQFF.

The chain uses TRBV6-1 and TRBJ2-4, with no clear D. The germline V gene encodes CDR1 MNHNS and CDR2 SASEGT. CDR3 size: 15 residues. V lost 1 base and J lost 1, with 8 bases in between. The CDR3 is CASSEDVQAKNIQYF. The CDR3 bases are TGTGCCAGCAGTGAAGATGTACAGGCCAAAAACATTCAGTACTTC.

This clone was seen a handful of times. The CDR3: CATSRDRTGDYGYTF. CDR3 sequence (DNA): TGTGCCACCAGCAGAGATCGGACAGGGGATTATGGCTACACCTTC. The rearrangement links TRBV15 to TRBJ1-2, with 9 bases matching TRBD1. The junction had 4 bases not matched to a gene; V was cut back by 0 bases and J by 5 bases. The germline CDR1 and CDR2 sequences are LNHNV and YYDKDF (reference sequence). This CDR3 comprises 15 residues.

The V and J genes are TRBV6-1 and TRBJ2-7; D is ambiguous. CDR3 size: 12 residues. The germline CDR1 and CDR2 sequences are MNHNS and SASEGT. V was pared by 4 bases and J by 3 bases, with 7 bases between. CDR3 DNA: TGTGCCAGCAGTGTACATTTCTACGAGCAGTACTTC. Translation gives CASSVHFYEQYF.

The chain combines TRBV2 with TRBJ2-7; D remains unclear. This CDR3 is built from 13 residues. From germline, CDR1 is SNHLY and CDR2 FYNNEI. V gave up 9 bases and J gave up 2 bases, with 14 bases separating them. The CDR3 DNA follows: TGTGCCAGGATAACCGGGTCAACCTACGAGCAGTACTTC. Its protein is CARITGSTYEQYF.

CDR3 sequence reads: CASSSIIAGDTQYF. CDR3 coding DNA: TGTGCCAGCAGTTCCATAATCGCAGGGGATACGCAGTATTTT. This chain joins TRBV6-5 and TRBJ2-3; a possible D gene is TRBD1 (5 bases). The V and J ends lost 4 bases and 6 bases respectively, with 14 bases between them. This CDR3 spans 14 amino acids. Germline V gene data show CDR1 as MNHEY and CDR2 as SVGAGI.

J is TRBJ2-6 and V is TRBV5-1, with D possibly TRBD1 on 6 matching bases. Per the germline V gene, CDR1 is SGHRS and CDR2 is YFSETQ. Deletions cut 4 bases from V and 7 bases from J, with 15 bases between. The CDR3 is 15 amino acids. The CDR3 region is CASSNRVSSANVLTF. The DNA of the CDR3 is TGCGCCAGCAGCAACAGGGTTAGTTCAGCCAACGTCCTGACTTTC.

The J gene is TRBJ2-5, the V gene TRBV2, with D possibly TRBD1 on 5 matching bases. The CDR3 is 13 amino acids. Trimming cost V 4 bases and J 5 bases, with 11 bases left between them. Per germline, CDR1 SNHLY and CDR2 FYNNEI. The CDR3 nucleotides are TGTGCCAGCAGTGGGGTGGGGCGGGAGACCCAGTACTTC. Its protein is CASSGVGRETQYF.

The CDR3 region is CASSTGGQINEKLFF. For the CDR3, the DNA is TGCGCCAGCAGCACGGGCGGGCAGATCAATGAAAAACTGTTTTTT. The J gene is TRBJ1-4, the V gene TRBV5-1; D uncertain. CDR1 SGHRS and CDR2 YFSETQ come from the germline V gene. V shed 4 bases and J shed 5 bases, with 15 bases lying between them. CDR3 length: 15 residues.

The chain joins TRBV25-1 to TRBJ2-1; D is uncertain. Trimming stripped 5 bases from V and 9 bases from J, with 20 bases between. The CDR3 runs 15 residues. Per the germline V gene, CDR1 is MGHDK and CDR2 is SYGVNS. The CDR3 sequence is CASSSLQSSSGEQFF. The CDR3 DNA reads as TGTGCCAGCAGTTCCTTACAGTCCTCCTCTGGTGAGCAGTTCTTC.

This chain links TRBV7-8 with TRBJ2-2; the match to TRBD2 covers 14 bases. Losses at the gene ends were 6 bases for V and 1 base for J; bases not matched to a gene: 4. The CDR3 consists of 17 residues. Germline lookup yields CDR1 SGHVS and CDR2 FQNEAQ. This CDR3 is CASRGTSGSLNTGELFF. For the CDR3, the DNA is TGTGCCAGCAGAGGGACTAGCGGGAGTTTGAACACCGGGGAGCTGTTTTTT.

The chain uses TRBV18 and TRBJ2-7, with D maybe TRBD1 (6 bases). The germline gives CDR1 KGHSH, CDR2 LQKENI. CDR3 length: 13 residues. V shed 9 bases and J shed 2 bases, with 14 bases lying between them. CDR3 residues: CASFTGPTYEQYF. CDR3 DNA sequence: TGTGCCAGTTTTACAGGGCCGACCTACGAGCAGTACTTC.

In DNA, the CDR3 is TGTGCCAGCAGTTACTCGACAGCCGGGAACACCGGGGAGCTGTTTTTT. Its protein is CASSYSTAGNTGELFF. The rearrangement uses TRBV6-5 and TRBJ2-2; a weak D match, TRBD1 (5 bases). This CDR3 is 16 amino acids long. V lost 0 bases and J lost 1, with 9 bases in between. The V gene's germline CDR1 is MNHEY and CDR2 SVGAGI.

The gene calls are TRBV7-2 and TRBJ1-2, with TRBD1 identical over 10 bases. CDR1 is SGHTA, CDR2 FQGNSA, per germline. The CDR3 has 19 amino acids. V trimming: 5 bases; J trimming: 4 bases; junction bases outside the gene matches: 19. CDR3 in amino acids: CASSRIIWDRGAQSYGYTF. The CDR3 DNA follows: TGTGCCAGCAGCCGAATCATTTGGGACAGGGGCGCGCAGAGCTATGGCTACACCTTC.

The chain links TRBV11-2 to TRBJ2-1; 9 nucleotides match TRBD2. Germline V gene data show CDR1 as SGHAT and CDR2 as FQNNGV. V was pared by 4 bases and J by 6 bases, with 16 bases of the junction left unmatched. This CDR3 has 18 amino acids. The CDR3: CASSSGRGGRVNSNEQFF. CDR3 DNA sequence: TGTGCCAGCAGCTCGGGCCGGGGCGGGAGGGTTAACTCCAATGAGCAGTTCTTC. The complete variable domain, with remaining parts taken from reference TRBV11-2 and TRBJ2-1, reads EAGVAQSPRYKIIEKRQSVAFWCNPISGHATLYWYQQILGQGPKLLIQFQNNGVVDDSQLPKDRFSAERLKGVDSTLKIQPAKLEDSAVYLCASSSGRGGRVNSNEQFFGPGTRLTVL.

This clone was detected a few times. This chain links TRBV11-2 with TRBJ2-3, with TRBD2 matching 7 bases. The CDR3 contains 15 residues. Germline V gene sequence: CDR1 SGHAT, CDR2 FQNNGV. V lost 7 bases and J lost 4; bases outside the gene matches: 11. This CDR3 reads CASILAVMSADTQYF. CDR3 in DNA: TGTGCCAGCATCCTAGCGGTTATGTCGGCAGATACGCAGTATTTT.

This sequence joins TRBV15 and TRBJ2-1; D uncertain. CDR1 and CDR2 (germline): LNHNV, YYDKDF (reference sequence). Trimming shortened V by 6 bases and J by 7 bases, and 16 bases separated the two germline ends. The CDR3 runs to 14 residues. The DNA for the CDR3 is TGTGCCACCAGTGAAAGTGCCGCTAGGAATGAGCAGTTCTTC. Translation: CATSESAARNEQFF.

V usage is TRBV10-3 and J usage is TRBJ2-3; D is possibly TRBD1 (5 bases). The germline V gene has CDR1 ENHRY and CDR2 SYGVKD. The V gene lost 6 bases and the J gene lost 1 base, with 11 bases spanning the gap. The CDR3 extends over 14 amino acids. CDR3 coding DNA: TGTGCCATCAGGAAGGGGCCAGGCACAGATACGCAGTATTTT. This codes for CAIRKGPGTDTQYF.

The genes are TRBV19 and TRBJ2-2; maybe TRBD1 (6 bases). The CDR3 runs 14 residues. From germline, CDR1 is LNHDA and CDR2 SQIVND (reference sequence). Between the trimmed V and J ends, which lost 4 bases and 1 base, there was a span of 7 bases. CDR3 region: CASSTTGNTGELFF. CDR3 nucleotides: TGTGCCAGTAGTACGACAGGGAACACCGGGGAGCTGTTTTTT.

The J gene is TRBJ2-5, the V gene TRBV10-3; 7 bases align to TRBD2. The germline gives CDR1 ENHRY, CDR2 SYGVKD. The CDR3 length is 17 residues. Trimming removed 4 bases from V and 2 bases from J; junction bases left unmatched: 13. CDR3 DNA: TGTGCCATCAGTGTAGGACGGGAGGCTTTGGGACAAGAGACCCAGTACTTC. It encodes CAISVGREALGQETQYF.